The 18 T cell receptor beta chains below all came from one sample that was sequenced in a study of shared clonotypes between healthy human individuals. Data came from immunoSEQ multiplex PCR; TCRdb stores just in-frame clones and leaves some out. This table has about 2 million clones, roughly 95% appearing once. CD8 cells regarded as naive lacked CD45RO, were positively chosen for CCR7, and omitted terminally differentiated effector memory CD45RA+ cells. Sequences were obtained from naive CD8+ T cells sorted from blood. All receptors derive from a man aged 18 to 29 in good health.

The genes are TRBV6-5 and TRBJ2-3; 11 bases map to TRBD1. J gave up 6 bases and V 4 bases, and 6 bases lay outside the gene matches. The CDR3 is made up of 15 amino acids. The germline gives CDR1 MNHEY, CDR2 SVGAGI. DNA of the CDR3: TGTGCCAGCAGTTTTGGGACAGGGGGGCGCGATACGCAGTATTTT. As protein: CASSFGTGGRDTQYF.

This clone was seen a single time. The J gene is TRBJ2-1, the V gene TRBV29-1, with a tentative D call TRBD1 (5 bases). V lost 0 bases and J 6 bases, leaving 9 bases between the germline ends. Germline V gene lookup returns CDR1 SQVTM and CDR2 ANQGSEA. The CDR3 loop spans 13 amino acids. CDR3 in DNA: TGCAGCGTTGAAGACATGGGGCCCAATGAGCAGTTCTTC. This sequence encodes CSVEDMGPNEQFF.

The CDR3 protein is CASSQDKTTGLDGYTF. The CDR3 nucleotides are TGCGCCAGCAGCCAGGATAAAACGACAGGGCTCGATGGCTACACCTTC. The rearrangement links TRBV4-1 to TRBJ1-2; 7 positions match TRBD1. This CDR3 region has 16 residues. Germline V gene sequence: CDR1 MGHRA, CDR2 YSYEKL. V gave up 3 bases and J gave up 6 bases; unmatched junction bases: 13.

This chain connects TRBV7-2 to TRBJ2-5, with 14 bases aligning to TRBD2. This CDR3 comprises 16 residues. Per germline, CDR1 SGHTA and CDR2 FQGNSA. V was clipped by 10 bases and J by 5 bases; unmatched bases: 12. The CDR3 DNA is TGTGCCACCAAGCCCCCGGGACTAGCGGGAGTGGAGACCCAGTACTTC. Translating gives CATKPPGLAGVETQYF.

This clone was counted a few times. The CDR3 nucleotides read TGTGCCAGCCCCCTGGACCGGCTCGGACAGCCCCAGCATTTT. Its protein product is CASPLDRLGQPQHF. V is TRBV21-1 and J is TRBJ1-5. TRBV21-1 is described as a pseudogene. The length of the CDR3 is 14 residues.

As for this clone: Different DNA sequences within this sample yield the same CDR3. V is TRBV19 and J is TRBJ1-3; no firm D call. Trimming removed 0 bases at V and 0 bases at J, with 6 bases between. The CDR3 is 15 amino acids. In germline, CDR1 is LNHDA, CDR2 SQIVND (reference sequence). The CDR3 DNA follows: TGTGCCAGTAGTATAGACGGGAACTCTGGAAACACCATATATTTT. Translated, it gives CASSIDGNSGNTIYF.

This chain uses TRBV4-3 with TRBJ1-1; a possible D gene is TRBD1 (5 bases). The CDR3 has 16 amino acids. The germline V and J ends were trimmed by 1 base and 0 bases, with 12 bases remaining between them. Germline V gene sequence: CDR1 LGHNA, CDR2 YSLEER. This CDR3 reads CASSQGSGTVNTEAFF. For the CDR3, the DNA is TGCGCCAGCAGCCAAGGCTCTGGGACGGTGAACACTGAAGCTTTCTTT.

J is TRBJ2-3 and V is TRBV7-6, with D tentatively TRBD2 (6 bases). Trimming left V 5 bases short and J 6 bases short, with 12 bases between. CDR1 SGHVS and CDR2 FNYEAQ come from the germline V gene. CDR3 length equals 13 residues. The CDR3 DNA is TGTGCCAGCAGCCCCCCGGGAGCGGATACGCAGTATTTT. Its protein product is CASSPPGADTQYF.

The DNA for the CDR3 is TGTGCCAGCAGATACAGCTCTGGGGCCAACGTCCTGACTTTC. Encoded protein: CASRYSSGANVLTF. This chain joins TRBV27 and TRBJ2-6; D remains unclear. The CDR3 is made up of 14 amino acids. The V gene lost 6 bases and the J gene lost 0 bases, with 6 bases spanning the gap. Per germline, CDR1 MNHEY and CDR2 SMNVEV (reference sequence). The full variable domain, its missing parts supplied by reference TRBV27 and TRBJ2-6, is EAQVTQNPRYLITVTGKKLTVTCSQNMNHEYMSWYRQDPGLGLRQIYYSMNVEVTDKGDVPEGYKVSRKEKRNFPLILESPSPNQTSLYFCASRYSSGANVLTFGAGSRLTVL.

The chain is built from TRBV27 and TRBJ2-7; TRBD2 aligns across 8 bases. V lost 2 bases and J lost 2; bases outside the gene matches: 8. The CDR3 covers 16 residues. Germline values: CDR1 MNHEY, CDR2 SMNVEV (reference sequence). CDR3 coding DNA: TGTGCCAGCAGTTTAAGGGGTAGCGGGGCCGCCTACGAGCAGTACTTC. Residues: CASSLRGSGAAYEQYF.

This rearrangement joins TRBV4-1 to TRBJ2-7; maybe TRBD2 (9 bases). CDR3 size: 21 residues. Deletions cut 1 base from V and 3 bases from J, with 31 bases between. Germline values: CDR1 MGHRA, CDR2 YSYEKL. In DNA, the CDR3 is TGCGCCAGCAGCCAAGCCTTGGGACAGGTTCGACCGGGACTAGCTGGCTACGAGCAGTACTTC. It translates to CASSQALGQVRPGLAGYEQYF.

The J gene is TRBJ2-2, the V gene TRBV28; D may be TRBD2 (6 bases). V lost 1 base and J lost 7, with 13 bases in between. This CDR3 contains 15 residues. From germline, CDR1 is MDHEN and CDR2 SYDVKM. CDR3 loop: CASSLYRGGFGELFF. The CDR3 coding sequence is TGTGCCAGCAGTTTATATAGGGGAGGATTCGGGGAGCTGTTTTTT.

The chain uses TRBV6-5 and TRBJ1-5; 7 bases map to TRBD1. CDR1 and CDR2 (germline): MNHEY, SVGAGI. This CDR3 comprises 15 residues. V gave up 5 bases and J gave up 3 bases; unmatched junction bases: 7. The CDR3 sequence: CASSNRGQNNQPQHF. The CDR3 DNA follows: TGTGCCAGCAGTAACAGGGGTCAGAACAATCAGCCCCAGCATTTT.

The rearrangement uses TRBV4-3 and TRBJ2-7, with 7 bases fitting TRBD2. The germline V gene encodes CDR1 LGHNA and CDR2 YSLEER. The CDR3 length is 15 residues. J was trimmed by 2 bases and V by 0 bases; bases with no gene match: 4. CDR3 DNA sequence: TGCGCCAGCAGCCAAGATCTGGGGGGGACCTACGAGCAGTACTTC. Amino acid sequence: CASSQDLGGTYEQYF.

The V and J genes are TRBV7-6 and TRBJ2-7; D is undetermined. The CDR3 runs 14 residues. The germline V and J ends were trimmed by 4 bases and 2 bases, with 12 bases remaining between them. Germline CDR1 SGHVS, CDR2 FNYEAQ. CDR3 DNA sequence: TGTGCCAGCAGCTCGTGGACGGGCACCTACGAGCAGTACTTC. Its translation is CASSSWTGTYEQYF.

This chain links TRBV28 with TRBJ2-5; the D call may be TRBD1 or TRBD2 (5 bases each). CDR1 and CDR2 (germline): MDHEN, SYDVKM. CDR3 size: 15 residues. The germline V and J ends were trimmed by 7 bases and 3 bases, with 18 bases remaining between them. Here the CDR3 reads CASTSLEGLEETQYF. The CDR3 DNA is TGTGCCAGCACCTCATTAGAGGGGTTGGAAGAGACCCAGTACTTC.

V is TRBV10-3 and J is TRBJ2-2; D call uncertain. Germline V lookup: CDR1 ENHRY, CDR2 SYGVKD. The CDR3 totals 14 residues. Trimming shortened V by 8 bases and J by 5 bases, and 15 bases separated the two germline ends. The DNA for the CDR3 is TGTGCCATCTTCGCTGAGCCAGGAACCGGGGAGCTGTTTTTT. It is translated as CAIFAEPGTGELFF.

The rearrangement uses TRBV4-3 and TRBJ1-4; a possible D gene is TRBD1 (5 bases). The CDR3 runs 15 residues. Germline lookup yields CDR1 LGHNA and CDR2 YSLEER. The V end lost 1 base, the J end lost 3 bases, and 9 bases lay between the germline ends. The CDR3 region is CASSQGGGANEKLFF. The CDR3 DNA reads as TGCGCCAGCAGCCAAGGTGGGGGGGCTAATGAAAAACTGTTTTTT.